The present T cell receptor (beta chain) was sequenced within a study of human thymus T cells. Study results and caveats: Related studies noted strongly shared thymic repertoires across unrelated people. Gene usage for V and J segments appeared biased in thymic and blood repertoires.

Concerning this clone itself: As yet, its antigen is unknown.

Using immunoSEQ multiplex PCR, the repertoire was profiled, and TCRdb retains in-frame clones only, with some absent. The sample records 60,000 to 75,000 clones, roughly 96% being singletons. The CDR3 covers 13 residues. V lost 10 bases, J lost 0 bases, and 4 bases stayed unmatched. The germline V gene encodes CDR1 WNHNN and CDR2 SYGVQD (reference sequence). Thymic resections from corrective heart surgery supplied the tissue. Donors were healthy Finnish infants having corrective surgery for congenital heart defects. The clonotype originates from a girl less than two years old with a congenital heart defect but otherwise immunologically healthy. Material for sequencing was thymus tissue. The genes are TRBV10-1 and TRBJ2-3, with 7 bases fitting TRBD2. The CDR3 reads CATGGSSTDTQYF. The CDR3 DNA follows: TGCGCCACCGGCGGGAGTAGCACAGATACGCAGTATTTT.